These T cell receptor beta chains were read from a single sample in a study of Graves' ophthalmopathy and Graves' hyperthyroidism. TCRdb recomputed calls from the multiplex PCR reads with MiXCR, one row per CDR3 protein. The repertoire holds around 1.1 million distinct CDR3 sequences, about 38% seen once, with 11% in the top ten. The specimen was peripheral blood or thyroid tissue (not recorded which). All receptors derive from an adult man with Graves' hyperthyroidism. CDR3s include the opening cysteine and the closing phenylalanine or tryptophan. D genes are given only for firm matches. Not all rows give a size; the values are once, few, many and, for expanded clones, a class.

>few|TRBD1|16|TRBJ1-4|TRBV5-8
CASSRDSLSTNEKLFF
TGTGCCAGCAGTAGGGACAGCCTTTCAACTAATGAAAAACTGTTTTTT
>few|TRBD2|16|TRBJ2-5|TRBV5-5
CASSTGLAGVSETQYF
TGTGCCAGCAGCACCGGACTAGCGGGAGTCTCGGAGACCCAGTACTTC
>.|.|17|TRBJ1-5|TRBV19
CASTPAAGTYSNQPQHF
TGTGCCAGTACCCCCGCGGCAGGGACTTATAGCAATCAGCCCCAGCATTTT
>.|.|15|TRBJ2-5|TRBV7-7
CASSLSPGTQETQYF
TGTGCCAGCAGCTTATCTCCCGGGACTCAAGAGACCCAGTACTTC
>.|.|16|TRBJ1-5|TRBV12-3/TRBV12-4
CASSFEGVRGTKPQHF
TGTGCCAGCAGTTTTGAGGGGGTCAGGGGTACAAAGCCCCAGCATTTT
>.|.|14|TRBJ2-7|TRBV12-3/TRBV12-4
CASSLSRSSYEQYF
TGTGCCAGCAGTTTATCAAGGTCGAGCTACGAGCAGTACTTC
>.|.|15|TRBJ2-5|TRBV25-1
CASLVTGLTRGAQYF
TGTGCCAGCTTAGTAACAGGACTTACGAGAGGGGCCCAGTACTTC
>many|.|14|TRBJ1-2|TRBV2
CASSVRGANYGYTF
TGTGCCAGCAGTGTCCGGGGGGCTAACTATGGCTACACCTTC
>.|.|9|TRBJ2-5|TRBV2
CAGGPGPYF
TGTGCCGGGGGACCGGGCCCGTACTTC
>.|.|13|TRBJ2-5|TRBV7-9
CASSLAVGETQYF
TGTGCCAGCAGCTTGGCAGTGGGGGAGACCCAGTACTTC
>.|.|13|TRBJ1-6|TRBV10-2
CASSISGDKPLHF
TGCGCCAGCAGTATTAGCGGCGACAAACCCCTCCACTTT
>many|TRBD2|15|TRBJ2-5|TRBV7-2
CASSPIAGKQETQYF
TGTGCCAGCAGCCCAATAGCGGGCAAACAAGAGACCCAGTACTTC
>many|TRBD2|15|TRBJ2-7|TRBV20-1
CSARYSSGSSYEQYF
TGCAGTGCTAGATACTCTAGCGGGAGCTCCTACGAGCAGTACTTC
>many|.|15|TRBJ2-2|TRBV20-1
CSARLSPANTGELFF
TGCAGTGCTAGATTGAGCCCCGCGAACACCGGGGAGCTGTTTTTT
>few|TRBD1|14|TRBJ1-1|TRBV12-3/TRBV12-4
CASSMDRGKYEAFF
TGTGCCAGCAGTATGGACAGGGGGAAATATGAAGCTTTCTTT
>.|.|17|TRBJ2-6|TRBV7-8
CASSLGGRNYGANVLTF
TGTGCCAGCAGCTTAGGGGGACGGAACTATGGGGCCAACGTCCTGACTTTC
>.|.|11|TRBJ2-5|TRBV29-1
CSAPGVETQYF
TGCAGCGCCCCTGGGGTAGAGACCCAGTACTTC
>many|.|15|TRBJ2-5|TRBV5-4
CASSRRRRVEETQYF
TGTGCCAGCAGCCGGAGACGCAGGGTGGAGGAGACCCAGTACTTC
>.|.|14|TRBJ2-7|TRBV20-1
CSARSPQGGYEQYF
TGCAGTGCTAGATCCCCACAGGGAGGCTACGAGCAGTACTTC